These 7 T cell receptor beta chains were all obtained from the same sample, sequenced in a study of tumor-infiltrating lymphocytes in oesophageal squamous cell carcinoma. TCRdb used MiXCR to reprocess the PCR reads, holding one entry per CDR3 protein. The profile covers about 12,000 distinct CDR3 sequences, with around 56% appearing a single time and approximately 29% taken by the ten largest. Sequenced input: esophageal tumor tissue. These receptors all stem from a female donor with esophageal squamous cell carcinoma.

V gene TRBV7-2 combines with J gene TRBJ2-7; D uncertain. Gene TRBJ2-5 matches the end of the DNA better, so the J call may be wrong. CDR1 is SGHTA, CDR2 FQGNSA, per germline. This CDR3 has 15 amino acids. CDR3 amino acids: CASSLGKARKETQYF. CDR3 sequence (DNA): TGTGCCAGCAGCTTAGGAAAGGCCCGTAAAGAGACCCAGTACTTC.

This clonotype has just a few counts. The chain uses TRBV7-3 and TRBJ2-6; D remains ambiguous. The CDR3 has 15 residues. From germline, CDR1 is SGHTA and CDR2 FQGTGA. V lost 2 bases, J lost 0 bases, and 5 bases lay in between. CDR3 residues: CASSLDHSGANVLTF. The CDR3 DNA is TGTGCCAGCAGCTTAGATCACTCTGGGGCCAACGTCCTGACTTTC.

This chain uses TRBV28 with TRBJ2-5, with D perhaps TRBD2 (6 bases). The tail of the sequence fits TRBJ2-7 better, so the J call may be wrong. CDR1 MDHEN and CDR2 SYDVKM come from the germline V gene. There are 15 residues in the CDR3. Written as DNA, the CDR3 is TGTGCCAGCAGTGTAACAGCGGGTTCCTTCTACGAGCAGTACTTC. Translated, it gives CASSVTAGSFYEQYF.

This clonotype was recorded once. The CDR3 DNA is TGTGCCAGCAGTTCGTTGGGGGCCAACGTCCTGACTTTC. Amino acids: CASSSLGANVLTF. The chain has TRBV12-3 or TRBV12-4 and TRBJ2-6; D gene uncertain. Trimming removed 4 bases from V and 4 bases from J, with 5 bases in between. The length of the CDR3 is 13 residues.

This clonotype was observed a few times. CDR3 DNA sequence: TGTGCCAGCAGATATTCAGATACGCAGTATTTT. Translated: CASRYSDTQYF. The chain carries TRBV11-2 and TRBJ2-3, with unresolved D. Germline CDR1 is SGHAT and CDR2 is FQNNGV. With 6 bases removed from V and 4 bases from J, the gap between germline ends came to 5 bases. The CDR3 consists of 11 residues. Full variable domain (remainder filled in from reference TRBV11-2 and TRBJ2-3): EAGVAQSPRYKIIEKRQSVAFWCNPISGHATLYWYQQILGQGPKLLIQFQNNGVVDDSQLPKDRFSAERLKGVDSTLKIQPAKLEDSAVYLCASRYSDTQYFGPGTRLTVL.

This clonotype showed up many times. This chain links TRBV12-3 or TRBV12-4 with TRBJ2-1, with D possibly being TRBD2 (6 bases). Trimming shortened V by 8 bases and J by 1 base, and 15 bases separated the two germline ends. The CDR3 contains 15 residues. CDR3 coding DNA: TGTGCCAGCGGTGCGTTGGCGGGATCCTACAATGAGCAGTTCTTC. Protein: CASGALAGSYNEQFF.

The gene calls are TRBV27 and TRBJ2-1; 7 positions match TRBD1. The CDR3 is 15 amino acids. Germline V gene data show CDR1 as MNHEY and CDR2 as SMNVEV (reference sequence). V shed 6 bases, J shed 6 bases, and the junction held 11 bases outside the gene matches. The CDR3: CASRNRGLLVNEQFF. The CDR3 DNA is TGTGCCAGCAGAAACAGGGGTTTGCTAGTCAATGAGCAGTTCTTC.